The clone carrying this TCR beta chain has ten or more counts. Antigen: not known. This entry belongs to a study of T cells in Graves' hyperthyroidism and ophthalmopathy. The TCR beta CDR3 regions underwent amplification using RNA transcripts as the source. First-round RT-PCR of the TCR CDR3 relied on the HTBI primer set. MiXCR, applied by TCRdb to the multiplex PCR reads, yields one record per CDR3 protein. The table records 40,000 to 55,000 distinct CDR3 sequences, 45% to 50% of them present only once. Trimming removed 8 bases at V and 11 bases at J, with 21 bases between. This CDR3 contains 13 residues. Looked up from germline, CDR1 is MGHRA and CDR2 is YSYEKL. Study results and caveats: In validation, the model predicted ophthalmopathy. These predictions came a median about 6.8 months before onset.

The J gene is TRBJ1-1, the V gene TRBV4-1; a possible D gene is TRBD1 (5 bases). The receptor comes from a woman aged 50 to 60 with Graves' hyperthyroidism. Sequences were obtained from peripheral blood or thyroid tissue (not recorded which). The CDR3 region is CASQTIGGEGAFF. In nucleotides, the CDR3 is TGCGCCAGCCAAACCATTGGGGGGGAGGGGGCTTTCTTT.